The clone carrying this TCR beta chain occurred once. As yet, its antigen is unknown. Using immunoSEQ multiplex PCR, the repertoire was profiled, and TCRdb retains in-frame clones only, with some absent. Found here are roughly 99,000 clones, about 85% of them singletons; the top ten hold 4.5% to 5.5%. This specimen comes from a study of T cell responses to AZD1222 COVID-19 vaccine. Whole-study results and caveats: Regions left unmutated in variants are reportedly the target of nearly half of spike-specific TCRs. At baseline, seropositivity was found in only six or seven AZD1222 recipients. Dominant CD4 TCR responses targeted spike regions 160-218 and 743-854. Donors, mostly white British, included more females; clonal diversity was possibly underestimated.

The CDR3 loop spans 13 amino acids. Trimming took 7 bases from V and 6 from J, leaving 13 bases between them. This receptor was identified in an adult who received the AZD1222 COVID-19 vaccine. This specimen consisted of peripheral blood, obtained 28 days after the second AZD1222 dose. This chain uses TRBV12-3 or TRBV12-4 with TRBJ2-1, with D perhaps TRBD2 (6 bases). The CDR3 DNA is TGTGCCAGCATCAACTACGGGAGCAATGAGCAGTTCTTC. As protein: CASINYGSNEQFF.